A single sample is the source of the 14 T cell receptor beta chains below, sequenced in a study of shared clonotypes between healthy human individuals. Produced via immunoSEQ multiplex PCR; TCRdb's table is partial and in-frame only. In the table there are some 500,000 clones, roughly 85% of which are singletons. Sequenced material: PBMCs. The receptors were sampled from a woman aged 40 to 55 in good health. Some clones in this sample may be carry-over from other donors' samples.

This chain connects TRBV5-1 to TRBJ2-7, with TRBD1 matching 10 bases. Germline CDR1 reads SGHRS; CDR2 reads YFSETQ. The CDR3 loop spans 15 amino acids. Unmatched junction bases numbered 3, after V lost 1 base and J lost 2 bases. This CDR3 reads CASSLSGTGAYEQYF. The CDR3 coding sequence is TGCGCCAGCAGCTTGTCCGGGACAGGGGCCTACGAGCAGTACTTC.

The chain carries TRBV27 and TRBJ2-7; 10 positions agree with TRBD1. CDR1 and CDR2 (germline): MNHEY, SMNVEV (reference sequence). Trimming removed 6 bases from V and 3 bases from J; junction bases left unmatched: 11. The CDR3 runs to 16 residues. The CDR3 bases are TGTGCCAGCAGCCTAAGGGGACAGGGGCCCCTCTACGAGCAGTACTTC. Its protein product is CASSLRGQGPLYEQYF.

For the CDR3, the DNA is TGTGCCAGCAGCTTGGGGACAGACACCTACGAGCAGTACTTC. Protein product: CASSLGTDTYEQYF. The gene calls are TRBV5-4 and TRBJ2-5; weak D call: TRBD1 (6 bases). The DNA end is more similar to TRBJ2-7, so the J call may be wrong. CDR1 and CDR2 (germline): SGHNT, YYREEE (reference sequence). CDR3 size: 14 residues.

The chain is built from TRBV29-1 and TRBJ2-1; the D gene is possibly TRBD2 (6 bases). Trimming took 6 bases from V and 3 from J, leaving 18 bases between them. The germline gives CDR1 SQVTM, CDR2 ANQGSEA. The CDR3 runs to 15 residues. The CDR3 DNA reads TGCAGCGTAGTAACTAGCCTTACCCTCTACAATGAGCAGTTCTTC. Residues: CSVVTSLTLYNEQFF.

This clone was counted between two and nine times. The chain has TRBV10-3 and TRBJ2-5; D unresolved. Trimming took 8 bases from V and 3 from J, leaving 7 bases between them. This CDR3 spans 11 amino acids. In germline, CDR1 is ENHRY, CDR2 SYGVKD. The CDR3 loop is CAIREEETQYF. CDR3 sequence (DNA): TGTGCCATCCGAGAGGAAGAGACCCAGTACTTC.

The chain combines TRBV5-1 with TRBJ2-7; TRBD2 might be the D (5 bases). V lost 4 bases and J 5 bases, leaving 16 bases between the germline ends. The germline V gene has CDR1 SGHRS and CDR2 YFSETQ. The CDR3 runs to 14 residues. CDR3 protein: CASSRWGAVDEQYF. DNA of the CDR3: TGCGCCAGCAGCAGGTGGGGAGCCGTGGACGAGCAGTACTTC.

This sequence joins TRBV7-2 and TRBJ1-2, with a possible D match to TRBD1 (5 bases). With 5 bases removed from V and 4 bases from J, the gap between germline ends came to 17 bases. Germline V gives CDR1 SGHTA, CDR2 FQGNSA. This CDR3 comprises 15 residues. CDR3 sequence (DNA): TGTGCCAGCAGCCCCCACTCGACAGCCTCCTATGGCTACACCTTC. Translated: CASSPHSTASYGYTF.

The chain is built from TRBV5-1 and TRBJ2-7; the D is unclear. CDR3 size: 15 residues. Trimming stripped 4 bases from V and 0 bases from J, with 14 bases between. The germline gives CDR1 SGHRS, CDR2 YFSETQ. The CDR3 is CASSPGPSSSYEQYF. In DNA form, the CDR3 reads TGCGCCAGCAGCCCCGGGCCGTCTAGCTCCTACGAGCAGTACTTC.

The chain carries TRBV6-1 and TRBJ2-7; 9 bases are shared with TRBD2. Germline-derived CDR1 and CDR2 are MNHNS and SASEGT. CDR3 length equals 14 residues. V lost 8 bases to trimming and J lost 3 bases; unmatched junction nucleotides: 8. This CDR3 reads CASRRTSVIYEQYF. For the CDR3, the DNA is TGTGCCAGCCGTAGGACTAGCGTCATCTACGAGCAGTACTTC.

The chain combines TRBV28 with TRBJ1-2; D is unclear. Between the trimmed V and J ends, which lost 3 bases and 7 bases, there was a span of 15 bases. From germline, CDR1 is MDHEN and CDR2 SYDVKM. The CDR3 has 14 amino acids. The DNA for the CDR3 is TGTGCCAGCAGTTTGTTTCAGACGCCCCCTGGCTACACCTTC. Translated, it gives CASSLFQTPPGYTF.

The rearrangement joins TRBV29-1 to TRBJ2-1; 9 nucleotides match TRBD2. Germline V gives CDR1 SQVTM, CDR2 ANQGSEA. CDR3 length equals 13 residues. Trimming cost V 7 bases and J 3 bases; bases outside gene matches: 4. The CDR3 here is CSALAGVYNEQFF. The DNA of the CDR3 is TGCAGCGCCTTAGCGGGAGTCTACAATGAGCAGTTCTTC.

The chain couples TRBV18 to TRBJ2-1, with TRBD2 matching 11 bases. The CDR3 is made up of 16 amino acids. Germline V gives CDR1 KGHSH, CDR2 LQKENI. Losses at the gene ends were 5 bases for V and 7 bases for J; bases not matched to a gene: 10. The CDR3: CASSTLAGGPSNEQFF. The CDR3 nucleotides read TGTGCCAGCTCAACCTTAGCGGGAGGGCCCTCGAATGAGCAGTTCTTC.

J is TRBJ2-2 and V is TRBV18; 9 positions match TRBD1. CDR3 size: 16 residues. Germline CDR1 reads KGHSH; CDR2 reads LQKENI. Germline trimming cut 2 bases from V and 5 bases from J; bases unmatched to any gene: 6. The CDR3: CASSPTGGFATGELFF. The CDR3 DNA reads TGTGCCAGCTCACCAACAGGGGGCTTTGCTACCGGGGAGCTGTTTTTT.

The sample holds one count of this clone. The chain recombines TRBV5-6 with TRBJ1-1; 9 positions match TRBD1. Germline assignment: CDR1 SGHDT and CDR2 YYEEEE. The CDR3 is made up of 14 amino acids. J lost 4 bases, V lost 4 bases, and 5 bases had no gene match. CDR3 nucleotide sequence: TGTGCCAGCAGCACCGGACAGGGGACCACTGAAGCTTTCTTT. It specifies CASSTGQGTTEAFF.